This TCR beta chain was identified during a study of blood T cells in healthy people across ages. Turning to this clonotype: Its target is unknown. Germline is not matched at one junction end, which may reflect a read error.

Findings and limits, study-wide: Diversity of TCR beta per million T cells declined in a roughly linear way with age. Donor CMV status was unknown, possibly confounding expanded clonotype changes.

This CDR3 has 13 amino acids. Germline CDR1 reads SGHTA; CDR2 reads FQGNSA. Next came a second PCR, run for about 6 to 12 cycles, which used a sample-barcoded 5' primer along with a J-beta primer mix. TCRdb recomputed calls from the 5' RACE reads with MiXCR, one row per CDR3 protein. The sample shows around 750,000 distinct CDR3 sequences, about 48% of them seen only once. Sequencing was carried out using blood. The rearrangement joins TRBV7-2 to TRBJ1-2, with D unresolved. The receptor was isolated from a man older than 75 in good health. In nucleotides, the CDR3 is TGTGCCAGCGAACCGGGCCCTAACTATGGCCACACCTTC. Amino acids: CASEPGPNYGHTF.